The 32 T cell receptor beta chains listed next were all sequenced from one sample in a study of response to subunit inactivated influenza vaccine (dated by TCRdb to the late 2010s). The method was RT-PCR. Sequencing was performed on an Illumina HiSeq 2500. The public reads were reprocessed in TCRdb via fastp at Q25 and MiXCR, keeping in-frame beta chains. One record per CDR3 amino acid sequence lists the most common genes and DNA. In all, the sample holds roughly 540,000 distinct CDR3 sequences, and under 30% of those were seen once. The leading ten clones occupy approximately 3% of the sample. The same data also contributed to another study, on T cells expressing NK-cell markers. The second study, in turn, reports: 5'RACE template switching, by which a universal primer site and unique molecular identifiers were added, was used to make TCR beta cDNA libraries.

The specimen was CD4+ T cells sorted from PBMCs, collected 11 to 12 days after vaccination. Every receptor here comes from a man in his fifties or sixties who received an inactivated influenza vaccine. Donor details come from another sample of the same person, matched by shared clones.

The J gene is TRBJ1-1, the V gene TRBV15; 7 bases fit TRBD1. With 4 bases clipped from V and 5 bases from J, the junction kept 10 bases outside the gene matches. The CDR3 runs 15 residues. Germline assignment: CDR1 LNHNV and CDR2 YYDKDF (reference sequence). As DNA, the CDR3 is TGTGCCACCAGCACAGACAGGGTTCTGCGGACTGAAGCTTTCTTT. Translated: CATSTDRVLRTEAFF. The full variable domain, completed using reference TRBV15 and TRBJ1-1, is DAMVIQNPRYQVTQFGKPVTLSCSQTLNHNVMYWYQQKSSQAPKLLFHYYDKDFNNEADTPDNFQSRRPNTSFCFLDIRSPGLGDTAMYLCATSTDRVLRTEAFFGQGTRLTVV.

This chain links TRBV12-3 or TRBV12-4 with TRBJ2-1; D is uncertain. The V gene lost 4 bases and the J gene lost 4 bases, with 8 bases spanning the gap. This CDR3 contains 13 residues. The CDR3 sequence: CASSYTRYNEQFF. CDR3 DNA: TGTGCCAGCAGTTACACAAGGTACAATGAGCAGTTCTTC.

This clonotype was picked up a small number of times. The chain uses TRBV12-3 or TRBV12-4 and TRBJ1-1, with unresolved D. The V end was cut by 6 bases, the J end by 1 base, with 18 bases between. This CDR3 spans 16 amino acids. This CDR3 is CASRSRNRIRNTEAFF. CDR3 nucleotide sequence: TGTGCCAGCAGGAGTAGAAACAGAATCCGGAACACTGAAGCTTTCTTT.

The rearrangement joins TRBV6-1 to TRBJ2-7; 8 bases align to TRBD2. The V and J ends lost 7 bases and 6 bases, in that order; junction bases with no gene match: 8. The CDR3 spans 13 residues. In germline, CDR1 is MNHNS, CDR2 SASEGT. The CDR3 loop reads CASKLGTSGEQYF. CDR3 bases: TGTGCCAGCAAGCTCGGGACTAGTGGCGAGCAGTACTTC.

The chain carries TRBV19 and TRBJ2-2; weak D call: TRBD2 (5 bases). Deletions cut 3 bases from V and 6 bases from J, with 8 bases between. This CDR3 contains 13 residues. In germline, CDR1 is LNHDA, CDR2 SQIVND (reference sequence). CDR3 nucleotide sequence: TGTGCCAGTAGTATTGCCGGGGCCGGGGAGCTGTTTTTT. Amino acid sequence: CASSIAGAGELFF.

The genes are TRBV28 and TRBJ1-2; D is unresolved. The V end was cut by 2 bases, the J end by 9 bases, with 16 bases between. In germline, CDR1 is MDHEN, CDR2 SYDVKM. This CDR3 has 14 amino acids. For the CDR3, the DNA is TGTGCCAGCAGTTTAGCCCACACCACGTCAAGCTACACCTTC. Amino acids: CASSLAHTTSSYTF.

This clonotype appeared many times. The V call is TRBV6-1, the J call TRBJ1-2; D not resolved. The CDR3 runs 13 residues. From germline, CDR1 is MNHNS and CDR2 SASEGT. Trimming stripped 4 bases from V and 4 bases from J, with 10 bases between. The DNA for the CDR3 is TGTGCCAGCAGTGGACCGAAACTCTATGGCTACACCTTC. Encoded protein: CASSGPKLYGYTF.

A few counts support this clonotype. This rearrangement joins TRBV4-3 to TRBJ1-3; D may be TRBD1 (6 bases). CDR1 is LGHNA and CDR2 is YSLEER in the germline V gene. This CDR3 contains 17 residues. Trimming pared 3 bases from V and 0 bases from J, leaving 15 bases between. CDR3 nucleotide sequence: TGCGCCAGCAGCCAGGAGCAGGGGACCCACTCTGGAAACACCATATATTTT. Its protein is CASSQEQGTHSGNTIYF.

This clonotype was detected once. A clone one base away is much larger, so this may be a read error. This chain links TRBV6-5 with TRBJ2-5, with 12 bases aligning to TRBD2. The CDR3 has 17 amino acids. The V and J ends lost 1 base and 5 bases, in that order; junction bases with no gene match: 8. From germline, CDR1 is MNHEY and CDR2 SVGAGI. The CDR3 DNA reads as TGTGCCAGCAGTTACTTGGCGACTAGCGGGAGAATTGAGACCCAGTACTTC. Protein sequence: CASSYLATSGRIETQYF.

This clonotype was seen a handful of times. This chain links TRBV12-3 or TRBV12-4 with TRBJ2-2; D unresolved. Deletions cut 1 base from V and 4 bases from J, with 4 bases between. This CDR3 is built from 13 residues. The CDR3 is CASSLDPTGELFF. The DNA of the CDR3 is TGTGCCAGCAGTTTAGATCCCACCGGGGAGCTGTTTTTT.

The chain joins TRBV6-2 or TRBV6-3 to TRBJ2-7; D might be TRBD2 (6 bases). Germline CDR1 is MNHEY and CDR2 is SVGEGT. CDR3 length: 13 amino acids. Trimming removed 9 bases at V and 1 base at J, with 13 bases between. The CDR3 reads CASVPSASYEQYF. As DNA, the CDR3 is TGTGCCAGTGTCCCTAGCGCTTCCTACGAGCAGTACTTC.

In regard to this clonotype: An end of the junction does not agree with germline; a read error may underlie this. The chain uses TRBV20-1 and TRBJ2-3; D may be TRBD2 (5 bases). The CDR3 has 13 residues. Germline V CDR1 and CDR2: DFQATT, SNEGSKA (reference sequence). CDR3 protein: CSGRERDTDTQYF. The CDR3 DNA is TGCAGTGGTAGAGAGAGGGACACAGATACGCAGTATTTT.

The chain is built from TRBV5-1 and TRBJ2-7, with 7 nucleotides matching TRBD1. CDR1 is SGHRS and CDR2 is YFSETQ in the germline V gene. The CDR3 is 13 residues long. With 4 bases clipped from V and 5 bases from J, the junction kept 6 bases outside the gene matches. As DNA, the CDR3 is TGCGCCAGCAGCGTCCGACAGGGAAACGAGCAGTACTTC. Protein sequence: CASSVRQGNEQYF.

This chain uses TRBV20-1 with TRBJ2-7; 11 bases align to TRBD2. V was clipped by 6 bases and J by 1 base; unmatched bases: 2. Germline lookup yields CDR1 DFQATT and CDR2 SNEGSKA (reference sequence). The CDR3 length is 13 residues. CDR3 nucleotide sequence: TGCAGTGCCGGGACTAGCGGTTCCTACGAGCAGTACTTC. This gives the protein CSAGTSGSYEQYF.

The rearrangement links TRBV11-1 to TRBJ2-7; 7 bases agree with TRBD1. Trimming took 6 bases from V and 0 from J; bases not matched to a gene: 26. The CDR3 covers 21 residues. CDR1 and CDR2 (germline): SGHAT, FQDESV (reference sequence). CDR3 sequence reads: CASRQTSFGTEFHKSSYEQYF. CDR3 bases: TGTGCCAGCAGGCAGACGTCTTTCGGGACAGAATTTCACAAGAGCTCCTACGAGCAGTACTTC. The variable domain in full, with the rest retrieved from reference TRBV11-1 and TRBJ2-7, is EAEVAQSPRYKITEKSQAVAFWCDPISGHATLYWYRQILGQGPELLVQFQDESVVDDSQLPKDRFSAERLKGVDSTLKIQPAELGDSAMYLCASRQTSFGTEFHKSSYEQYFGPGTRLTVT.

This clonotype was observed a single time. The chain combines TRBV20-1 with TRBJ2-7; 7 bases are shared with TRBD1. Germline trimming cut 4 bases from V and 2 bases from J; bases unmatched to any gene: 8. Germline V gene sequence: CDR1 DFQATT, CDR2 SNEGSKA (reference sequence). The CDR3 length is 14 residues. CDR3 sequence (DNA): TGCAGTGCTACTATCCGGGACAGAGCCTACGAGCAGTACTTC. Residues: CSATIRDRAYEQYF.

This clonotype was detected a few times. This CDR3 reads CSVISPGLWGETQYF. Here the CDR3 DNA reads TGCAGCGTTATCTCTCCGGGACTATGGGGGGAGACCCAGTACTTC. V gene TRBV29-1 combines with J gene TRBJ2-5; 7 nucleotides agree with TRBD2. The V gene end was trimmed by 5 bases and the J gene end by 5 bases; junction bases not matched to a gene: 14. The germline CDR1 and CDR2 sequences are SQVTM and ANQGSEA. The CDR3 is 15 residues long.

This clonotype showed up many times. The V and J genes are TRBV5-1 and TRBJ2-7; 7 positions agree with TRBD1. The junction had 6 bases not matched to a gene; V was cut back by 4 bases and J by 2 bases. Germline CDR1 and CDR2: SGHRS and YFSETQ. The CDR3 consists of 14 residues. Here the CDR3 reads CASSPGQRAYEQYF. The CDR3 region has the DNA TGCGCCAGCAGCCCGGGACAGCGAGCCTACGAGCAGTACTTC.

The chain joins TRBV18 to TRBJ2-3; 7 nucleotides agree with TRBD2. Germline CDR1 and CDR2: KGHSH and LQKENI. V was pared by 3 bases and J by 4 bases, with 10 bases of the junction left unmatched. The length of the CDR3 is 16 residues. The CDR3 DNA sequence: TGTGCCAGCTCACCGAATCCAGCGGGAACGGCAGATACGCAGTATTTT. Protein sequence: CASSPNPAGTADTQYF.

This clonotype turned up a few times. This sequence joins TRBV12-3 or TRBV12-4 and TRBJ2-1; 9 bases are a match to TRBD1. The junction had 11 bases not matched to a gene; V was cut back by 5 bases and J by 3 bases. This CDR3 spans 17 amino acids. The CDR3 loop reads CASSPKVGTGRYNEQFF. CDR3 bases: TGTGCCAGCAGTCCTAAGGTGGGGACAGGGCGCTACAATGAGCAGTTCTTC.

V usage is TRBV7-3 and J usage is TRBJ2-1; the D gene is possibly TRBD2 (5 bases). Germline CDR1 is SGHTA and CDR2 is FQGTGA. V gave up 3 bases and J gave up 4 bases, with 13 bases separating them. CDR3 length equals 15 residues. The CDR3 sequence: CASSLLKREYNEQFF. The CDR3 DNA reads TGTGCCAGCAGCTTGCTCAAAAGGGAGTACAATGAGCAGTTCTTC.

J is TRBJ2-7 and V is TRBV28; possibly TRBD1 or TRBD2 for D (5 bases each). V was shortened by 7 bases and J by 9 bases, with 16 bases between the two germline ends. The CDR3 contains 12 residues. Germline V gives CDR1 MDHEN, CDR2 SYDVKM. The CDR3 region has the DNA TGTGCCAGCAAGCAACCGGGGCGAGGGCAGTACTTC. Translating gives CASKQPGRGQYF.

The chain joins TRBV20-1 to TRBJ2-7; 8 positions agree with TRBD1. Trimming at V came to 2 bases and at J to 2 bases, leaving 11 bases not matched to a gene. Germline lookup yields CDR1 DFQATT and CDR2 SNEGSKA (reference sequence). The CDR3 runs to 16 residues. The CDR3 sequence is CSARSGGGQGTYEQYF. The CDR3 DNA is TGCAGTGCTAGAAGCGGTGGTGGACAGGGCACCTACGAGCAGTACTTC.

This clonotype was recorded a few times. V gene TRBV2 combines with J gene TRBJ2-7; TRBD1 matches 12 bases. Germline assignment: CDR1 SNHLY and CDR2 FYNNEI. The CDR3 is 15 residues long. Unmatched junction bases numbered 9, after V lost 6 bases and J lost 6 bases. The CDR3 region has the DNA TGTGCCAGCAGAACCACCGGGACAGGGGGCCGCGAGCAGTACTTC. It is translated as CASRTTGTGGREQYF.

The chain couples TRBV4-2 to TRBJ1-5; no firm D call. The germline CDR1 and CDR2 sequences are LGHNA and YNFKEQ. Trimming took off 5 bases at V and 0 bases at J, with 8 bases between the two ends. The CDR3 extends over 14 amino acids. CDR3 coding DNA: TGTGCCAGCAGCGAGCAATATAGCAATCAGCCCCAGCATTTT. As protein: CASSEQYSNQPQHF.

This clonotype turned up a few times. The V and J genes are TRBV20-1 and TRBJ2-1; D is ambiguous. V lost 7 bases, J lost 3 bases, and 16 bases lay in between. This CDR3 spans 14 amino acids. CDR1 is DFQATT, CDR2 SNEGSKA, per germline (reference sequence). DNA for the CDR3: TGCAGTGTTCAGTCACCGGTCCACTACAATGAGCAGTTCTTC. This codes for CSVQSPVHYNEQFF.

This clonotype was seen a handful of times. The chain joins TRBV5-1 to TRBJ1-1; 8 bases are shared with TRBD1. V lost 4 bases to trimming and J lost 7 bases; unmatched junction nucleotides: 6. This CDR3 has 13 amino acids. CDR1 SGHRS and CDR2 YFSETQ come from the germline V gene. In DNA form, the CDR3 reads TGCGCCAGCAGCCTCGGGACAGGTGGTGAAGCTTTCTTT. This codes for CASSLGTGGEAFF. The full variable domain, its missing parts supplied by reference TRBV5-1 and TRBJ1-1, is KAGVTQTPRYLIKTRGQQVTLSCSPISGHRSVSWYQQTPGQGLQFLFEYFSETQRNKGNFPGRFSGRQFSNSRSEMNVSTLELGDSALYLCASSLGTGGEAFFGQGTRLTVV.

This chain connects TRBV30 to TRBJ1-2; TRBD1 aligns across 11 bases. The germline V gene encodes CDR1 GTSNPN and CDR2 SVGIG (reference sequence). V dropped 3 bases and J dropped 7; count of bases not matched to a gene: 7. This CDR3 contains 14 residues. CDR3 region: CAWRLGQGGAGYTF. The CDR3 DNA is TGTGCCTGGAGACTGGGACAGGGGGGAGCTGGCTACACCTTC. Looking up the rest from reference TRBV30 and TRBJ1-2 gives the full variable domain: SQTIHQWPATLVQPVGSPLSLECTVEGTSNPNLYWYRQAAGRGLQLLFYSVGIGQISSEVPQNLSASRPQDRQFILSSKKLLLSDSGFYLCAWRLGQGGAGYTFGSGTRLTVV.

Here the CDR3 DNA reads TGTGCCAGCAGCCGGACCAGGGGCGCGGGTTCCAATCAGCCCCAGCATTTT. Protein: CASSRTRGAGSNQPQHF. The chain carries TRBV5-6 and TRBJ1-5; D may be TRBD1 (6 bases). This CDR3 is 17 amino acids long. Trimming removed 4 bases from V and 3 bases from J, with 20 bases in between. CDR1 is SGHDT, CDR2 YYEEEE, per germline.

This clonotype was seen a few times. The chain carries TRBV9 and TRBJ2-7; 8 positions match TRBD2. Germline V CDR1 and CDR2: SGDLS, YYNGEE. The ends lost 0 bases at V and 7 bases at J; junction bases unmatched: 9. The CDR3 is made up of 15 amino acids. CDR3 bases: TGTGCCAGCAGCGTAGAGCCAGCGGGAGTGGGGGAGCAGTACTTC. It translates to CASSVEPAGVGEQYF.

This clonotype was counted only a few times. CDR3 nucleotide sequence: TGCGCCAGCAGCCAAGATGGCGGGTCCGGAGAGCAGTTCTTC. Protein: CASSQDGGSGEQFF. This rearrangement joins TRBV4-1 to TRBJ2-1, with D tentatively TRBD2 (5 bases). V lost 0 bases to trimming and J lost 10 bases, with 13 bases between them. This CDR3 is 14 amino acids long. Germline-derived CDR1 and CDR2 are MGHRA and YSYEKL.

This clonotype occurred a few times. J is TRBJ1-4 and V is TRBV7-2; D gene uncertain. Germline V gives CDR1 SGHTA, CDR2 FQGNSA. This CDR3 comprises 15 residues. V was clipped by 5 bases and J by 6 bases, with 16 bases between them. The CDR3 DNA follows: TGTGCCAGCAGCCCCAACAGCCACCCTTATGAAAAACTGTTTTTT. Encoded protein: CASSPNSHPYEKLFF.